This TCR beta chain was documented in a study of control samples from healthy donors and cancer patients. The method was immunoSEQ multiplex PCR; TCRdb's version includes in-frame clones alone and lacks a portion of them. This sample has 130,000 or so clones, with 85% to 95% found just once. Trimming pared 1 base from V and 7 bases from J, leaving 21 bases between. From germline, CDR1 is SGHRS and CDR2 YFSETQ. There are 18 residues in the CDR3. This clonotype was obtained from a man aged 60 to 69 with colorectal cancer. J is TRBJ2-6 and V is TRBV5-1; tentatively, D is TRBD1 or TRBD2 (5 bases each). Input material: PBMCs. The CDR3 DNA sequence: TGCGCCAGCAGCTTGTGGGAGCAGGCAGGGAGCGGAGCCAACGTCCTGACTTTC. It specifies CASSLWEQAGSGANVLTF.